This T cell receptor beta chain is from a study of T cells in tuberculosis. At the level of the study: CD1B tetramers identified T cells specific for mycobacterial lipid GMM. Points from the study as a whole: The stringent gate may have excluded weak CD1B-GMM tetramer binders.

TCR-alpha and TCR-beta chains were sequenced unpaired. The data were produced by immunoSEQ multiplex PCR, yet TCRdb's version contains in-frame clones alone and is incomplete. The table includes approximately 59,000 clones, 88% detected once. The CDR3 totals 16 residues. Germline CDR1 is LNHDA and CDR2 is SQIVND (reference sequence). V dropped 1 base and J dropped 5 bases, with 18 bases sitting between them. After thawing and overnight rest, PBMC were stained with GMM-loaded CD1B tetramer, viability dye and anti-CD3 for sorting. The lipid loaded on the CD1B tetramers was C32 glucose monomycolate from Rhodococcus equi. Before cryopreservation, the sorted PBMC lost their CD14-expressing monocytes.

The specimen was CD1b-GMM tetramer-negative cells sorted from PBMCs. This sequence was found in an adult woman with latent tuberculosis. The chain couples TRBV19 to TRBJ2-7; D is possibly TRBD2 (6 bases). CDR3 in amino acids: CASSIGVGSGQNEQYF. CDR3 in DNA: TGTGCCAGTAGTATAGGAGTGGGTAGCGGACAAAACGAGCAGTACTTC.